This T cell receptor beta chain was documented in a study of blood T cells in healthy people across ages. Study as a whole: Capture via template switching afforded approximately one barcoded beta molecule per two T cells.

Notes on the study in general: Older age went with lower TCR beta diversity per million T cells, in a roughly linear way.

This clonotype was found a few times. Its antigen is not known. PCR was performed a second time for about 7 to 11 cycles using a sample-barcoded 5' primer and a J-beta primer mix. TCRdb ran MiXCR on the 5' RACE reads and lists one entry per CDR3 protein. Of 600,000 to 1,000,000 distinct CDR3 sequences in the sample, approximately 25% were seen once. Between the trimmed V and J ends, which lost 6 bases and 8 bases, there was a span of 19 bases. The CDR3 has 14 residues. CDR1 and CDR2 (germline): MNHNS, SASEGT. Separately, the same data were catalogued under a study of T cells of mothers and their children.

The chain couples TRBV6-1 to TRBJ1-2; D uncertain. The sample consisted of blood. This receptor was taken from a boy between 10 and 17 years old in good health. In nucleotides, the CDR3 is TGTGCCAGCAGGGACCCGCGTGGAGGTTGGGGCTACACCTTC. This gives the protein CASRDPRGGWGYTF.